One and the same sample provided the 10 T cell receptor beta chains below, sequenced in a study of blood T cell repertoires in COVID-19. Profiled with immunoSEQ multiplex PCR; TCRdb holds only in-frame clones, not every one. The sample consists of some 140,000 clones, more than 70% of them appearing once. Sequenced sample: peripheral blood. The receptors derive from a man aged 60-69 years with acute or convalescent COVID-19.

V gene TRBV15 combines with J gene TRBJ1-2; D not certain. CDR1 and CDR2 (germline): LNHNV, YYDKDF (reference sequence). CDR3 length equals 13 residues. Trimming took 0 bases from V and 6 from J, leaving 8 bases between them. The CDR3 loop reads CATSRDREDGYTF. The CDR3 region has the DNA TGTGCCACCAGCAGAGATCGGGAGGATGGCTACACCTTC.

This clone came up once. The rearrangement joins TRBV6-6 to TRBJ1-1, with 9 bases that match TRBD1. Germline V gene data show CDR1 as MNHNY and CDR2 as SVGAGI (reference sequence). The J segment lost 5 bases and the V segment lost 6 bases, leaving 7 bases of the junction unmatched. This CDR3 is 14 amino acids long. The CDR3 DNA follows: TGTGCCAGCAGCCGACAAGGACAGGGGACTGAAGCTTTCTTT. Translating it yields CASSRQGQGTEAFF.

The chain recombines TRBV5-6 with TRBJ1-3, with D unresolved. Looked up from germline, CDR1 is SGHDT and CDR2 is YYEEEE. The V end was cut by 0 bases, the J end by 2 bases, with 6 bases between. This CDR3 has 14 amino acids. The CDR3 region has the DNA TGTGCCAGCAGCTTGGGGGCAGCTGGAAACACCATATATTTT. Translating it yields CASSLGAAGNTIYF.

The J gene is TRBJ2-5, the V gene TRBV30; 7 bases map to TRBD2. Germline V gene data show CDR1 as GTSNPN and CDR2 as SVGIG (reference sequence). The CDR3 length is 15 residues. V gave up 4 bases and J gave up 4 bases; unmatched junction bases: 12. The CDR3 DNA reads as TGTGCCTGGAAGCGGGACCGGAGACCCTTAGAGACCCAGTACTTC. Protein: CAWKRDRRPLETQYF.

V usage is TRBV11-2 and J usage is TRBJ1-4, with D perhaps matching TRBD1 (6 bases). V was cut by 5 bases and J by 4 bases, with 14 bases left in between. This CDR3 has 15 residues. The germline CDR1 and CDR2 sequences are SGHAT and FQNNGV. DNA for the CDR3: TGTGCCAGCAGCGGATCGGACAGTTTTAATGAAAAACTGTTTTTT. Protein sequence: CASSGSDSFNEKLFF.

CDR3 protein: CASGQGGNQPQHF. The CDR3 nucleotides read TGTGCCAGTGGACAGGGCGGCAATCAGCCCCAGCATTTT. The rearrangement links TRBV11-2 to TRBJ1-5, with TRBD1 identical over 8 bases. The V segment lost 9 bases and the J segment 2 bases; nucleotides outside the gene matches: 3. Germline V gives CDR1 SGHAT, CDR2 FQNNGV. CDR3 length equals 13 residues.

The chain employs TRBV7-6 and TRBJ1-1, with 7 bases aligning to TRBD1. With V trimmed by 6 bases and J by 0 bases, 10 bases remained unmatched. Germline assignment: CDR1 SGHVS and CDR2 FNYEAQ. CDR3 length equals 16 residues. The CDR3 nucleotides are TGTGCCAGCAGTTTTCCCGGGACAGAAATGAACACTGAAGCTTTCTTT. Translated: CASSFPGTEMNTEAFF.

This chain connects TRBV3-1 (or the pseudogene TRBV3-2) to TRBJ1-6; D call uncertain. V shed 0 bases and J shed 0 bases, with 9 bases lying between them. The CDR3 totals 17 residues. CDR1 is LGHDT, CDR2 YNNKEL, per germline (reference sequence). CDR3 protein: CASSQDLRSSYNSPLHF. CDR3 nucleotide sequence: TGTGCCAGCAGCCAAGATTTGAGGAGCTCCTATAATTCACCCCTCCACTTT.

The chain carries TRBV6-5 and TRBJ1-1; 8 bases are a match to TRBD1. The J segment lost 5 bases and the V segment lost 6 bases, leaving 11 bases of the junction unmatched. This CDR3 is 15 amino acids long. Germline V gives CDR1 MNHEY, CDR2 SVGAGI. CDR3 sequence reads: CASRDPRGRDTEAFF. The CDR3 nucleotides are TGTGCCAGCAGAGACCCCAGGGGGCGGGATACTGAAGCTTTCTTT.

The chain employs TRBV9 and TRBJ2-7; 7 bases are a match to TRBD2. The CDR3 is made up of 16 amino acids. V was clipped by 4 bases and J by 0 bases; unmatched bases: 10. The germline CDR1 and CDR2 sequences are SGDLS and YYNGEE. The CDR3 nucleotides are TGTGCCAGCAGCCCCCCCATCGGGGGGAGCTCCTACGAGCAGTACTTC. It specifies CASSPPIGGSSYEQYF.